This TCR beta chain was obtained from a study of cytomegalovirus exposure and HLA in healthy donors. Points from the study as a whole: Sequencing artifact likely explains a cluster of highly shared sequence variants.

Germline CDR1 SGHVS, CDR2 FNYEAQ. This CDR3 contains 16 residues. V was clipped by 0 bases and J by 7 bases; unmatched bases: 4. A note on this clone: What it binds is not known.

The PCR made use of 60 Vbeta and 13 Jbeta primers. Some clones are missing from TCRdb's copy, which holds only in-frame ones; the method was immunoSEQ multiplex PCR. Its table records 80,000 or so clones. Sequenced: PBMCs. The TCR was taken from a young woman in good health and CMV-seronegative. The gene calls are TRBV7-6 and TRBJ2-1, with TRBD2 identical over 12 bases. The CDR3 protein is CASSLALAGGRNEQFF. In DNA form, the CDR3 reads TGTGCCAGCAGCTTAGCCCTAGCGGGAGGGCGGAATGAGCAGTTCTTC. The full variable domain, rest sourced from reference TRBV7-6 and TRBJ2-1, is GAGVSQSPRYKVTKRGQDVALRCDPISGHVSLYWYRQALGQGPEFLTYFNYEAQQDKSGLPNDRFSAERPEGSISTLTIQRTEQRDSAMYRCASSLALAGGRNEQFFGPGTRLTVL.